This is a list of T cell receptor beta chains from one sample in a study of blood T cell repertoires in COVID-19. Some clones are missing from TCRdb's copy, which holds only in-frame ones; the method was immunoSEQ multiplex PCR. This table holds some 94,000 clones, about two thirds found once. The specimen was peripheral blood. The receptors shown here come from a woman in her fifties or sixties in a cohort sampled during active or convalescent COVID-19. CDR3s include the opening cysteine and the closing phenylalanine or tryptophan. D genes are given only for firm matches. Size tells how often a clone was seen (once, few, many) or the class of an expanded clone, and some rows leave it out.

V	J	D	size	DNA	CDR3
TRBV19	TRBJ2-3	NA	NA	TGTGCCAGTAGTATTCAGGGTCCGGCGGATACGCAGTATTTT	CASSIQGPADTQYF
TRBV27	TRBJ2-3	TRBD2	NA	TGTGCCAGCAGTGACATAGCGGGGGGACTAAAATACACAGATACGCAGTATTTT	CASSDIAGGLKYTDTQYF
TRBV6-6	TRBJ1-3	NA	NA	TGTGCCAGCAGTTACCTGGGAGCTGGAAACACCATATATTTT	CASSYLGAGNTIYF
TRBV29-1	TRBJ1-2	NA	NA	TGCAGCGTTGGATCGGGGGGCTACACCTTC	CSVGSGGYTF
TRBV28	TRBJ2-5	NA	NA	TGTGCCAGCACCGACGTGCGGGGGACCCAGTACTTC	CASTDVRGTQYF
TRBV28	TRBJ1-6	NA	NA	TGTGCCAGCAGTTTATTGGCAGACTATAATTCACCCCTCCACTTT	CASSLLADYNSPLHF
TRBV21-1	TRBJ2-7	NA	NA	TGTGCCAGCAGCAACACCGTTCTATACGAGCAGTACTTC	CASSNTVLYEQYF
TRBV9	TRBJ2-2	NA	NA	TGTGCCAGCAGCGTAGATTTTGGGCGGGCCACCTACACCGGGGAGCTGTTTTTT	CASSVDFGRATYTGELFF
TRBV9	TRBJ2-7	NA	many	TGTGCCAGCAGCCCGCGACCCTTAGCAGTCTACGAGCAGTACTTC	CASSPRPLAVYEQYF
TRBV19	TRBJ2-1	TRBD2	many	TGTGCCAGTAGTCGACCGACTAGCGGGGGGGCCGGGGGCAATGAGCAGTTCTTC	CASSRPTSGGAGGNEQFF
TRBV18	TRBJ2-2	NA	NA	TGTGCCAGCTCACCACTGCTAGGGGCGCGGGGCACCGGGGAGCTGTTTTTT	CASSPLLGARGTGELFF
TRBV6-5	TRBJ1-2	NA	NA	TGTGCCAGCAGATGGACAGTCTATGGCTACACCTTC	CASRWTVYGYTF
TRBV6-6	TRBJ1-1	NA	many	TGTGCCAGCAGTTACTGGGGGGTGTCAAACACTGAAGCTTTCTTT	CASSYWGVSNTEAFF
TRBV6-2/TRBV6-3	TRBJ2-5	NA	NA	TGTGCCAGCAGCAGCATGGAGACCCAGTACTTC	CASSSMETQYF